This TCR beta chain is drawn from a study of shared clonotypes between healthy human individuals. With V trimmed by 4 bases and J by 11 bases, 14 bases remained unmatched. CDR3 length: 15 amino acids. Germline V CDR1 and CDR2: SGHRS, YFSETQ. Measured with immunoSEQ multiplex PCR; TCRdb has only the in-frame clones, and not every one. The table records 780,000 or so clones, around 77% of them present only once. Input material: memory CD4+ T cells sorted from blood. Described subset: CD45RA-negative fraction. The clonotype comes from a woman aged 30 to 39 in good health. This chain uses TRBV5-1 with TRBJ2-5; TRBD1 matches at 10 bases. Written as DNA, the CDR3 is TGCGCCAGCAGCCCCCGGACAGACAGGGGGCGAGAGCAGTACTTC. This translates into CASSPRTDRGREQYF. The full variable domain, rest sourced from reference TRBV5-1 and TRBJ2-5, is KAGVTQTPRYLIKTRGQQVTLSCSPISGHRSVSWYQQTPGQGLQFLFEYFSETQRNKGNFPGRFSGRQFSNSRSEMNVSTLELGDSALYLCASSPRTDRGREQYFGPGTRLLVL.